This is a list of T cell receptor beta chains from one sample in a study of T cell changes during pregnancy in multiple sclerosis. Repertoires were generated with immunoSEQ multiplex PCR, while TCRdb's copy carries only in-frame clones and drops some. The sample consists of around 22,000 clones, 91% of them appearing once. The material was CD4+ T cells from peripheral blood mononuclear cells, obtained after pregnancy. The receptors were gathered from a female donor in good health, enrolled as a control in a pregnancy study. Both conserved end residues are part of each CDR3. The order of the fields is V gene, CDR3 length, clone size, J gene, D gene, CDR3 DNA, CDR3 protein. D genes are given only for firm matches. Only some rows state a clone size, as once, few, many or a class for expanded clones.

V gene: TRBV7-7
CDR3 length: 15
clone size: .
J gene: TRBJ2-5
D gene: TRBD2
CDR3 DNA: TGTGCTAGCAGCCCAAACAGCGGGAGGGGAGAGACCCAGTACTTC
CDR3 protein: CASSPNSGRGETQYF

V gene: TRBV29-1
CDR3 length: 13
clone size: few
J gene: TRBJ1-1
D gene: TRBD1
CDR3 DNA: TGCAGCGGCCACAGGGGGGTCGACACTGAAGCTTTCTTT
CDR3 protein: CSGHRGVDTEAFF

V gene: TRBV7-6
CDR3 length: 16
clone size: .
J gene: TRBJ2-3
D gene: .
CDR3 DNA: TGTGCCAGCAGCTTAGAGAGGGGGGGGACTTGGGATACGCAGTATTTT
CDR3 protein: CASSLERGGTWDTQYF

V gene: TRBV5-4
CDR3 length: 18
clone size: .
J gene: TRBJ2-6
D gene: TRBD1
CDR3 DNA: TGTGCCAGCAGCAAACCGGGACAGGGGGCAGGTGGGGCCAACGTCCTGACTTTC
CDR3 protein: CASSKPGQGAGGANVLTF

V gene: TRBV9
CDR3 length: 16
clone size: .
J gene: TRBJ2-3
D gene: TRBD2
CDR3 DNA: TGTGCCAGCAGCGTAGTACTAGCGGGGGGAACAGATACGCAGTATTTT
CDR3 protein: CASSVVLAGGTDTQYF

V gene: TRBV28
CDR3 length: 12
clone size: .
J gene: TRBJ2-2
D gene: .
CDR3 DNA: TGTGCCAGCAGTTATATCACCGGGGAGCTGTTTTTT
CDR3 protein: CASSYITGELFF

V gene: TRBV5-1
CDR3 length: 14
clone size: .
J gene: TRBJ2-5
D gene: TRBD2
CDR3 DNA: TGCGCCAGCAACCTGGGGGGGAACCAAGAGACCCAGTACTTC
CDR3 protein: CASNLGGNQETQYF

V gene: TRBV27
CDR3 length: 14
clone size: .
J gene: TRBJ2-7
D gene: TRBD1
CDR3 DNA: TGTGCCAGCAGTCCAAGGACAGGGACAAGTGAGCAGTACTTC
CDR3 protein: CASSPRTGTSEQYF

V gene: TRBV5-1
CDR3 length: 14
clone size: .
J gene: TRBJ1-6
D gene: .
CDR3 DNA: TGCGCCAGCAGCTTGACAGGGTATAATTCACCCCTCCACTTT
CDR3 protein: CASSLTGYNSPLHF

V gene: TRBV9
CDR3 length: 12
clone size: .
J gene: TRBJ2-3
D gene: .
CDR3 DNA: TGTGCCAGCAGCTTAAACACAGATACGCAGTATTTT
CDR3 protein: CASSLNTDTQYF

V gene: TRBV6-6
CDR3 length: 14
clone size: .
J gene: TRBJ2-7
D gene: .
CDR3 DNA: TGTGCCAGCAGTACCCAACACAGGGACGACGAGCAGTACTTC
CDR3 protein: CASSTQHRDDEQYF